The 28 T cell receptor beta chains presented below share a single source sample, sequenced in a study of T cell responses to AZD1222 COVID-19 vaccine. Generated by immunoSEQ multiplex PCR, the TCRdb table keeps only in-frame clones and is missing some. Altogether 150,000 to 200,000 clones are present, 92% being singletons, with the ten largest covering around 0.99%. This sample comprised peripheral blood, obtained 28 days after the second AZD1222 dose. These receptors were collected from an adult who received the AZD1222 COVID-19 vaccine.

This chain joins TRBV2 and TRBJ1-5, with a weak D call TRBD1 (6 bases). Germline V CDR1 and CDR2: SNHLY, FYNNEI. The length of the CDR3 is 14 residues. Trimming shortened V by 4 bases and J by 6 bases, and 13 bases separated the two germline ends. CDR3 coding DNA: TGTGCCAGCAGTGGTGAGGCCAGGGGTCAGCCCCAGCATTTT. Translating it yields CASSGEARGQPQHF.

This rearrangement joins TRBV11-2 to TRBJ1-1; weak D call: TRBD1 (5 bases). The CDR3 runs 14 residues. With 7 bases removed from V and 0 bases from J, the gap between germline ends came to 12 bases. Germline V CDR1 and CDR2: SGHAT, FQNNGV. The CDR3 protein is CASKEGTVNTEAFF. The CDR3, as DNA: TGTGCCAGCAAAGAAGGGACGGTGAACACTGAAGCTTTCTTT. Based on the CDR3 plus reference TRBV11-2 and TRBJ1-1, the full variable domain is EAGVAQSPRYKIIEKRQSVAFWCNPISGHATLYWYQQILGQGPKLLIQFQNNGVVDDSQLPKDRFSAERLKGVDSTLKIQPAKLEDSAVYLCASKEGTVNTEAFFGQGTRLTVV.

CDR3 amino acids: CASSYGSTGELFF. CDR3 coding DNA: TGTGCCAGCAGTTACGGGAGCACCGGGGAGCTGTTTTTT. The chain has TRBV6-5 and TRBJ2-2; maybe TRBD2 (5 bases). The CDR3 is 13 residues long. Germline lookup yields CDR1 MNHEY and CDR2 SVGAGI. V was clipped by 2 bases and J by 4 bases, with 5 bases between them.

DNA of the CDR3: TGTGCCACCAGCAGAGGGCAAACAGGGGCTGGGGCCAACGTCCTGACTTTC. This sequence encodes CATSRGQTGAGANVLTF. The chain carries TRBV15 and TRBJ2-6, with TRBD1 identical over 7 bases. CDR1 LNHNV and CDR2 YYDKDF come from the germline V gene (reference sequence). Trimming at V came to 1 base and at J to 2 bases, leaving 5 bases not matched to a gene. The CDR3 consists of 17 residues.

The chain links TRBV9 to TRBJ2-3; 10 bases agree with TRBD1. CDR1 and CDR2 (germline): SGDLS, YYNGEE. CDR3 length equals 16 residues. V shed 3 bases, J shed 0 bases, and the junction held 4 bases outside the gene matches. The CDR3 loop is CASSARDRGSTDTQYF. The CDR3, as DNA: TGTGCCAGCAGCGCTCGGGACAGGGGCAGCACAGATACGCAGTATTTT.

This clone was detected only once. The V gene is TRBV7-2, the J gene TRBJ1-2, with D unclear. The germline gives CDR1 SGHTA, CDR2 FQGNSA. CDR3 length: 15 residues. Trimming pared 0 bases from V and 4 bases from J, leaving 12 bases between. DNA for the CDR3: TGTGCCAGCAGCTTAGCGAGGCCTGGGATCTATGGCTACACCTTC. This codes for CASSLARPGIYGYTF.

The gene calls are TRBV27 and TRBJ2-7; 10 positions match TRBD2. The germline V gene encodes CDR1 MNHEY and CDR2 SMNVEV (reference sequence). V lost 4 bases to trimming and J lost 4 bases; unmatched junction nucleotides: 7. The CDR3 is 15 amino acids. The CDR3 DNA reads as TGTGCCAGCAGTTCCCGGCGAGCGGGGGGGTACGAGCAGTACTTC. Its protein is CASSSRRAGGYEQYF.

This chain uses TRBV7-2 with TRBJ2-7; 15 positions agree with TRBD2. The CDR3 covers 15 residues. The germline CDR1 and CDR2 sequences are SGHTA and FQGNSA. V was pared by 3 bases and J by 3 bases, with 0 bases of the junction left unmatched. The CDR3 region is CASSLGLAGGYEQYF. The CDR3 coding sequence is TGTGCCAGCAGCTTGGGACTAGCGGGGGGCTACGAGCAGTACTTC.

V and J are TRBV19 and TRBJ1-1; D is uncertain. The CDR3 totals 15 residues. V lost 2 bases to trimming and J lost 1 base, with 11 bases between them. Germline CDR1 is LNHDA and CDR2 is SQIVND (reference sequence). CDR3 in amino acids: CASSILARKNTEAFF. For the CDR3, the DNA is TGTGCCAGTAGTATATTGGCCAGGAAGAACACTGAAGCTTTCTTT. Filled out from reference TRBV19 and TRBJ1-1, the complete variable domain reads DGGITQSPKYLFRKEGQNVTLSCEQNLNHDAMYWYRQDPGQGLRLIYYSQIVNDFQKGDIAEGYSVSREKKESFPLTVTSAQKNPTAFYLCASSILARKNTEAFFGQGTRLTVV.

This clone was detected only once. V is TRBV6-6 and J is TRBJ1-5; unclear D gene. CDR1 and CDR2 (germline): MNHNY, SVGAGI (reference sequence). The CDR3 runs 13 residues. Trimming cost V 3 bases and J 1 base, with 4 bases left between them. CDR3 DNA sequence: TGTGCCAGCAGTTATAGCAGCAATCAGCCCCAGCATTTT. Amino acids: CASSYSSNQPQHF.

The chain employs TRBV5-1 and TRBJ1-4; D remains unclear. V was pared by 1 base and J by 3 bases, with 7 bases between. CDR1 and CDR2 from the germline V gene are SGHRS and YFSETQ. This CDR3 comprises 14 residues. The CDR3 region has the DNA TGCGCCAGCAGCTTGCAAAGTCCTAATGAAAAACTGTTTTTT. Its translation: CASSLQSPNEKLFF.

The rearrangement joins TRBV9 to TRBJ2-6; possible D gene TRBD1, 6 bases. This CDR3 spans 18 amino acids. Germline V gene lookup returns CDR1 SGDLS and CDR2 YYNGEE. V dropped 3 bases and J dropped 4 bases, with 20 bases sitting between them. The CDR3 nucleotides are TGTGCCAGCAGCGCAACAGGGTCCCAAATTCGAGGGGCCAACGTCCTGACTTTC. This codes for CASSATGSQIRGANVLTF.

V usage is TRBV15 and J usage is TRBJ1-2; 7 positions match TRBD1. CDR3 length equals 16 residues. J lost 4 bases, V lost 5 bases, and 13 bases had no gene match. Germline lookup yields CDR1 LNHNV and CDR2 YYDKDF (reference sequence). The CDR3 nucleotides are TGTGCCACCAGCGCCGAGGGTGAAGGGGGCCTCTATGGCTACACCTTC. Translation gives CATSAEGEGGLYGYTF.

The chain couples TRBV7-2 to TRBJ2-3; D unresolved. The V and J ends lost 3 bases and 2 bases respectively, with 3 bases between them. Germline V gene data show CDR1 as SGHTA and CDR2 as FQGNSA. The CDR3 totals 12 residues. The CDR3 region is CASSFYTDTQYF. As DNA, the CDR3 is TGTGCCAGCAGCTTTTACACAGATACGCAGTATTTT.

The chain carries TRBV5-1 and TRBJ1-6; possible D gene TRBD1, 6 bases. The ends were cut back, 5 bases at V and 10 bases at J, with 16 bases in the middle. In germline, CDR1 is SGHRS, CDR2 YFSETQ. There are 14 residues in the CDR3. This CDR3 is CASSGGPQGSPLHF. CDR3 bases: TGCGCCAGCAGTGGGGGCCCCCAAGGATCACCCCTCCACTTT.

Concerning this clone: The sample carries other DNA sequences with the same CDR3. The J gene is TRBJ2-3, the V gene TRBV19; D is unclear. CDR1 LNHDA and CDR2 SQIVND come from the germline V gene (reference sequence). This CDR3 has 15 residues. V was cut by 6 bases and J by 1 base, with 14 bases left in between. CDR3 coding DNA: TGTGCCAGTAGCCCCTCACGCACCGGCACAGATACGCAGTATTTT. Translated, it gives CASSPSRTGTDTQYF. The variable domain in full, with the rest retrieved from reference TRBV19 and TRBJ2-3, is DGGITQSPKYLFRKEGQNVTLSCEQNLNHDAMYWYRQDPGQGLRLIYYSQIVNDFQKGDIAEGYSVSREKKESFPLTVTSAQKNPTAFYLCASSPSRTGTDTQYFGPGTRLTVL.

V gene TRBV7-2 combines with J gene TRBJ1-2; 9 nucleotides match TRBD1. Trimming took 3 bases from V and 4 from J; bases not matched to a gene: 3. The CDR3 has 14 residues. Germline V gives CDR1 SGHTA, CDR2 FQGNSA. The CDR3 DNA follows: TGTGCCAGCAGCTTGGGGACAGGGCTCTATGGCTACACCTTC. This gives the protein CASSLGTGLYGYTF.

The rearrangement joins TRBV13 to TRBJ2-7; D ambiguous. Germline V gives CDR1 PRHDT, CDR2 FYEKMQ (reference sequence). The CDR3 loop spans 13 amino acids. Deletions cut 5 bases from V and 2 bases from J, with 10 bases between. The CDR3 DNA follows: TGTGCCAGCAGCCCCGCGCCAGCCTACGAGCAGTACTTC. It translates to CASSPAPAYEQYF.

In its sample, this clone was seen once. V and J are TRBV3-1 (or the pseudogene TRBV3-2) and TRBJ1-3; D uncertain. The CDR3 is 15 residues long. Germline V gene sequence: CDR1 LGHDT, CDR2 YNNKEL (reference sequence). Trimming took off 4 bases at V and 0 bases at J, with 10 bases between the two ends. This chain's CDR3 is CASSREGNSGNTIYF. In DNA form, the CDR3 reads TGTGCCAGCAGCCGAGAAGGCAACTCTGGAAACACCATATATTTT.

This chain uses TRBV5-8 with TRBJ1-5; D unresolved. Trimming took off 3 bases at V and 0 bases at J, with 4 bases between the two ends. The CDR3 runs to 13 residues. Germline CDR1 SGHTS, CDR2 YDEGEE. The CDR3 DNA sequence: TGTGCCAGCAGCTACAGTAGCAATCAGCCCCAGCATTTT. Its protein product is CASSYSSNQPQHF.

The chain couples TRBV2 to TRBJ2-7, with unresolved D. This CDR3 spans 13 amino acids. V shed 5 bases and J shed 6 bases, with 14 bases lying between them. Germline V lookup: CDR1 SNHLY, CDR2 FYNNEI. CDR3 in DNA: TGTGCCAGCAGTTCGTATTTAGGCCGCGAGCAGTACTTC. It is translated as CASSSYLGREQYF.

CDR3: CASSLVGSGAFF. CDR3 DNA: TGTGCCAGCAGCTTAGTAGGGTCTGGAGCTTTCTTT. This chain uses TRBV7-2 with TRBJ1-1; D ambiguous. The germline gives CDR1 SGHTA, CDR2 FQGNSA. This CDR3 spans 12 amino acids. V was pared by 1 base and J by 10 bases, with 10 bases between.

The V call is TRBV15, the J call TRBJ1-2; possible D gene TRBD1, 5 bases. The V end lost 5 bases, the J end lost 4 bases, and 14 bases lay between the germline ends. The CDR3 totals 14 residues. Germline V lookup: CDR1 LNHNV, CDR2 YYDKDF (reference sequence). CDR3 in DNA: TGTGCCACCAGCCCTGCCGGAGGGGCCTATGGCTACACCTTC. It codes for CATSPAGGAYGYTF.

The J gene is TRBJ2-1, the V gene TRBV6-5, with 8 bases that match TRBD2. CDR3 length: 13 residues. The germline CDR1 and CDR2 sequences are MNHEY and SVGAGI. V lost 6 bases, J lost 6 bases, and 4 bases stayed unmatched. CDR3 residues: CASRRGESNEQFF. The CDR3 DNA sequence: TGTGCCAGCAGGCGGGGGGAGAGCAATGAGCAGTTCTTC.

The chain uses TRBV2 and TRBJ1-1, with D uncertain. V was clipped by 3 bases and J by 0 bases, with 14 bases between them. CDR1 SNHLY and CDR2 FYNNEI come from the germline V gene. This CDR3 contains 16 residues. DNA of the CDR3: TGTGCCAGCAGTGAGCTTAGGGCTACAATGAACACTGAAGCTTTCTTT. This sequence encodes CASSELRATMNTEAFF.

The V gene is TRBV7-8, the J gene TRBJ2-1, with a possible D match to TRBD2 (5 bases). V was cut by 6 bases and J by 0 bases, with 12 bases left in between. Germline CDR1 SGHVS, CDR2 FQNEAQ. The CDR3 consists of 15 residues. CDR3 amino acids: CASRPRRSSYNEQFF. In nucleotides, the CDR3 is TGTGCCAGCAGACCGCGGAGGAGCTCCTACAATGAGCAGTTCTTC.

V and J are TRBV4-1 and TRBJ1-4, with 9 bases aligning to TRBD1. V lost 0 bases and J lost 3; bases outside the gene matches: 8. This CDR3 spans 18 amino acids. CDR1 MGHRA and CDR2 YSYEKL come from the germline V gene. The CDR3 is CASSQDYPRQGANEKLFF. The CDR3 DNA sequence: TGCGCCAGCAGCCAAGATTACCCCCGACAGGGGGCTAATGAAAAACTGTTTTTT.

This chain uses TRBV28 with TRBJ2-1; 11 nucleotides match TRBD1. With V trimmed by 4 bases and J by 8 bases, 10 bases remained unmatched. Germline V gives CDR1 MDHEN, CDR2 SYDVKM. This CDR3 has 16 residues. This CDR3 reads CASSSSSGQGVYEQFF. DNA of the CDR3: TGTGCCAGCAGTTCTTCTTCGGGACAGGGGGTCTATGAGCAGTTCTTC.